The source of this T cell receptor (beta chain) is a study of cytomegalovirus exposure and HLA in healthy donors. The study, taken as a whole, reports: Reportedly, HLA-A and HLA-B alleles of most subjects were accurately predicted from TCR beta. With later analysis, a missense DCLRE1C variant became linked to TCR beta V- and J-gene trimming.

Unmatched junction bases numbered 4, after V lost 3 bases and J lost 6 bases. The germline CDR1 and CDR2 sequences are MGHDK and SYGVNS. The CDR3 extends over 13 amino acids. Notes on this clone: Its antigen is unknown.

The PCR was carried out with 60 Vbeta primers and 13 Jbeta primers. Profiling relied on immunoSEQ multiplex PCR, and the TCRdb table lists in-frame clones only, not all of them. The sample has some 190,000 clones, around 80% seen once. The sample comprised PBMCs. The V gene is TRBV25-1, the J gene TRBJ2-7; 8 nucleotides match TRBD1. This clonotype originated in a man aged 18 to 30 in good health and CMV-seronegative. CDR3 sequence (DNA): TGTGCCAGCAGTGATTATACAGGGGGCGAGCAGTACTTC. Protein: CASSDYTGGEQYF.